Presented here are 32 T cell receptor beta chains from one specimen sequenced in a study of T cell repertoires in cytomegalovirus infection. These receptors are not linked to any known antigen. TCRdb itself ran the reads through MiXCR, one entry per CDR3 protein. The table includes some 590,000 distinct CDR3 sequences, over 35% detected once. The material sequenced was cultured PBMCs, taken from culture after CMV antigen stimulation. The receptors derive from a human donor in good health (CMV status not recorded). Some clones in this sample may be carry-over from other donors' samples.

This clonotype was observed a handful of times. V and J are TRBV7-6 and TRBJ2-2, with D possibly matching TRBD2 (7 bases). Trimming took 6 bases from V and 3 from J, leaving 20 bases between them. CDR1 and CDR2 from the germline V gene are SGHVS and FNYEAQ. The CDR3 runs to 17 residues. This chain's CDR3 is CASSFPRGGGDTGELFF. CDR3 nucleotides: TGTGCCAGCAGTTTCCCCCGTGGGGGGGGCGACACCGGGGAGCTGTTTTTT. Using reference TRBV7-6 and TRBJ2-2 for the parts outside the CDR3, the full variable domain is GAGVSQSPRYKVTKRGQDVALRCDPISGHVSLYWYRQALGQGPEFLTYFNYEAQQDKSGLPNDRFSAERPEGSISTLTIQRTEQRDSAMYRCASSFPRGGGDTGELFFGEGSRLTVL.

The chain couples TRBV10-3 to TRBJ2-1; D is perhaps TRBD1 or TRBD2 (5 bases each). This CDR3 has 14 amino acids. The V end was cut by 8 bases, the J end by 8 bases, with 19 bases between. The germline V gene has CDR1 ENHRY and CDR2 SYGVKD. CDR3 residues: CAIRQNPSRDEQFF. DNA of the CDR3: TGTGCCATCCGACAGAATCCTTCGAGGGATGAGCAGTTCTTC.

CDR3 DNA: TGTGCCAGCAGCCTCAGAGACTTCACAGATACGCAGTATTTT. Protein product: CASSLRDFTDTQYF. V gene TRBV3-1 combines with J gene TRBJ2-3, with D hard to call. CDR3 size: 14 residues. The V gene's germline CDR1 is LGHDT and CDR2 YNNKEL (reference sequence). Trimming removed 4 bases from V and 2 bases from J, with 10 bases in between.

The chain is built from TRBV7-9 and TRBJ2-5; D is possibly TRBD1 (6 bases). Germline assignment: CDR1 SEHNR and CDR2 FQNEAQ (reference sequence). Trimming removed 4 bases from V and 1 base from J, with 13 bases in between. This CDR3 region has 15 residues. The CDR3 coding sequence is TGTGCCAGCAGCTCGCACCGAGGGGGCCAAGAGACCCAGTACTTC. This gives the protein CASSSHRGGQETQYF.

This clonotype occurred a few times. The chain employs TRBV7-2 and TRBJ2-5; TRBD2 aligns across 8 bases. The germline V gene has CDR1 SGHTA and CDR2 FQGNSA. J gave up 3 bases and V 0 bases, and 6 bases lay outside the gene matches. This CDR3 has 16 amino acids. The CDR3 DNA reads as TGTGCCAGCAGCTTAGCGTGGGGCGGGGGGAAAGAGACCCAGTACTTC. It translates to CASSLAWGGGKETQYF.

The chain links TRBV18 to TRBJ1-1; D call uncertain. The CDR3 sequence is 13 residues long. The V and J ends lost 2 bases and 4 bases respectively, with 8 bases between them. Germline V gene data show CDR1 as KGHSH and CDR2 as LQKENI. CDR3 in DNA: TGTGCCAGCTCACCAGGCACCTCCACTGAAGCTTTCTTT. This encodes CASSPGTSTEAFF.

The genes are TRBV6-2 or TRBV6-3 and TRBJ2-7; D not certain. CDR1 and CDR2 (germline): MNHEY, SVGEGT. This CDR3 region has 14 residues. V shed 2 bases and J shed 4 bases, with 12 bases lying between them. CDR3 sequence reads: CASSYGWPPYEQYF. The CDR3 DNA reads TGTGCCAGCAGTTACGGGTGGCCCCCATACGAGCAGTACTTC.

Concerning this clonotype: It is likely a read error, because the conserved phenylalanine at the end of the CDR3 is missing. CDR3 region: CASRRGTWYEQYC. The CDR3 bases are TGTGCCAGCAGACGCGGGACGTGGTACGAGCAGTACTGC. The rearrangement joins TRBV6-5 to TRBJ2-7; possible D gene TRBD2, 6 bases. V shed 6 bases and J shed 4 bases, with 13 bases lying between them. CDR1 MNHEY and CDR2 SVGAGI come from the germline V gene. The CDR3 is made up of 13 amino acids.

This clonotype has just a few counts. The chain joins TRBV28 to TRBJ2-1; possibly TRBD1 for D (6 bases). V gave up 5 bases and J gave up 8 bases, with 25 bases separating them. The CDR3 length is 17 residues. Germline V gene data show CDR1 as MDHEN and CDR2 as SYDVKM. The CDR3 is CASSLPGGPLNIHEQFF. CDR3 DNA: TGTGCCAGCAGTCTCCCTGGGGGCCCGCTCAATATCCATGAGCAGTTCTTC.

The chain combines TRBV3-1 with TRBJ1-6; 10 nucleotides align to TRBD1. The CDR3 consists of 16 residues. J gave up 13 bases and V 0 bases, and 9 bases lay outside the gene matches. The germline V gene has CDR1 LGHDT and CDR2 YNNKEL (reference sequence). CDR3 nucleotides: TGTGCCAGCAGCCAAGACGATGGGGACAGGGGAGACCCCCTCCACTTT. Protein: CASSQDDGDRGDPLHF.

This clonotype has just a few counts. The chain links TRBV7-2 to TRBJ2-7; 8 nucleotides match TRBD1. CDR1 is SGHTA and CDR2 is FQGNSA in the germline V gene. The CDR3 has 16 residues. Trimming at V came to 1 base and at J to 6 bases, leaving 11 bases not matched to a gene. CDR3 protein: CASSLEGAGGFREQYF. CDR3 sequence (DNA): TGTGCCAGCAGCTTAGAGGGGGCAGGGGGCTTTCGCGAGCAGTACTTC.

CDR3 in amino acids: CASSLNTGGHTGELFF. The CDR3 DNA follows: TGTGCCAGCAGTTTAAACACAGGGGGCCACACCGGGGAGCTGTTTTTT. This chain uses TRBV12-3 or TRBV12-4 with TRBJ2-2, with 9 bases lining up with TRBD1. The CDR3 is 16 amino acids. The trim removed 2 bases at V and 3 bases at J, leaving 4 bases unmatched.

V is TRBV6-6 and J is TRBJ2-7; the match to TRBD1 covers 8 bases. The ends lost 6 bases at V and 5 bases at J; junction bases unmatched: 12. Germline assignment: CDR1 MNHNY and CDR2 SVGAGI (reference sequence). This CDR3 contains 15 residues. The CDR3 region has the DNA TGTGCCAGCAGATCGACAAAGTTACAGGGGGACGAGCAGTACTTC. As protein: CASRSTKLQGDEQYF.

This clonotype was counted once. The chain employs TRBV20-1 and TRBJ2-7; D possibly corresponds to TRBD2 (6 bases). Germline CDR1 and CDR2: DFQATT and SNEGSKA (reference sequence). Trimming took off 1 base at V and 0 bases at J, with 25 bases between the two ends. CDR3 length: 19 amino acids. CDR3 in DNA: TGCAGTGCTAGAGCCACCACTACCAGGTCGTGGGAGGACTCCTACGAGCAGTACTTC. Its translation: CSARATTTRSWEDSYEQYF.

This clonotype showed up just a few times. The CDR3 spells CASSYSRDSLYEQYF. In DNA, the CDR3 is TGTGCCAGCAGTTACTCGCGGGACAGCCTCTACGAGCAGTACTTC. The chain recombines TRBV6-6 with TRBJ2-7; possibly TRBD1 for D (7 bases). Germline V gives CDR1 MNHNY, CDR2 SVGAGI (reference sequence). Between the trimmed V and J ends, which lost 0 bases and 3 bases, there was a span of 12 bases. There are 15 residues in the CDR3.

V usage is TRBV12-3 or TRBV12-4 and J usage is TRBJ1-1; D not resolved. The V end was cut by 8 bases, the J end by 3 bases, with 10 bases between. CDR3 length: 12 amino acids. The CDR3 nucleotides are TGTGCCAGCCGTCGTAGGGACACTGAAGCTTTCTTT. It is translated as CASRRRDTEAFF.

The table lists this clonotype with many counts. The J gene is TRBJ2-5, the V gene TRBV7-2, with D possibly matching TRBD1 (5 bases). Per the germline V gene, CDR1 is SGHTA and CDR2 is FQGNSA. The CDR3 covers 14 residues. The germline V and J ends were trimmed by 5 bases and 2 bases, with 12 bases remaining between them. In DNA, the CDR3 is TGTGCCAGCAGCCCGGGCAGGGCTCAAGAGACCCAGTACTTC. It specifies CASSPGRAQETQYF.

The CDR3 bases are TGCGCCAGCAGCCTCACCAAGGGACTAGCGGGAGGGGACACCGGGGAGCTGTTTTTT. It codes for CASSLTKGLAGGDTGELFF. The chain carries TRBV4-3 and TRBJ2-2, with 16 bases lining up with TRBD2. Per the germline V gene, CDR1 is LGHNA and CDR2 is YSLEER. The length of the CDR3 is 19 residues. Unmatched junction bases numbered 8, after V lost 4 bases and J lost 3 bases.

This rearrangement joins TRBV7-6 to TRBJ2-7; 7 bases fit TRBD1. V trimming: 0 bases; J trimming: 2 bases; junction bases outside the gene matches: 4. The CDR3 extends over 15 amino acids. Germline CDR1 and CDR2: SGHVS and FNYEAQ. In nucleotides, the CDR3 is TGTGCCAGCAGCTTAGCCAACAGGGGTCCCTACGAGCAGTACTTC. This sequence encodes CASSLANRGPYEQYF.

V gene TRBV24-1 combines with J gene TRBJ2-1, with D hard to call. The CDR3 runs to 16 residues. Trimming stripped 3 bases from V and 1 base from J, with 12 bases between. Germline CDR1 KGHDR, CDR2 SFDVKD. The CDR3 DNA reads TGTGCCACCAGTGATCCCAAAGTGGGGTCCTACAATGAGCAGTTCTTC. It yields the protein CATSDPKVGSYNEQFF.

This clonotype was observed once. The chain is built from TRBV20-1 and TRBJ1-5; D is perhaps TRBD1 (5 bases). Trimming took 6 bases from V and 0 from J, leaving 15 bases between them. The CDR3 runs to 15 residues. Germline assignment: CDR1 DFQATT and CDR2 SNEGSKA (reference sequence). Here the CDR3 reads CSARPGTNSNQPQHF. In nucleotides, the CDR3 is TGCAGTGCCAGGCCAGGGACTAATAGCAATCAGCCCCAGCATTTT.

This chain links TRBV28 with TRBJ1-6, with 7 positions matching TRBD1. In germline, CDR1 is MDHEN, CDR2 SYDVKM. The V segment lost 3 bases and the J segment 0 bases; nucleotides outside the gene matches: 11. This CDR3 comprises 19 residues. As DNA, the CDR3 is TGTGCCAGCAGTTTTGAGGGGGCATCGGGAAGCTCCTATAATTCACCCCTCCACTTT. It encodes CASSFEGASGSSYNSPLHF.

This clonotype was observed a handful of times. V gene TRBV7-2 combines with J gene TRBJ1-2; 7 nucleotides line up with TRBD1. Losses at the gene ends were 5 bases for V and 8 bases for J; bases not matched to a gene: 11. The germline gives CDR1 SGHTA, CDR2 FQGNSA. The CDR3 has 14 residues. CDR3 sequence reads: CASSLQTGLRGYTF. The CDR3 DNA reads TGTGCCAGCAGCCTCCAGACAGGGTTACGCGGCTACACCTTC.

In this sample, this clonotype turned up many times. The chain carries TRBV7-8 and TRBJ1-2; TRBD1 is a possible D gene (5 bases). Trimming removed 5 bases from V and 6 bases from J, with 13 bases in between. CDR1 and CDR2 (germline): SGHVS, FQNEAQ. This CDR3 contains 13 residues. The CDR3 nucleotides read TGTGCCAGCAGCGACACGGGGGAGGATGGCTACACCTTC. This gives the protein CASSDTGEDGYTF.

This clonotype was observed a few times. This chain joins TRBV5-1 and TRBJ1-5; D is unresolved. Looked up from germline, CDR1 is SGHRS and CDR2 is YFSETQ. The V gene lost 4 bases and the J gene lost 0 bases, with 14 bases spanning the gap. This CDR3 has 16 amino acids. This chain's CDR3 is CASSPWPRNSNQPQHF. The CDR3 nucleotides read TGCGCCAGCAGCCCGTGGCCCCGGAATAGCAATCAGCCCCAGCATTTT.

This clonotype came up a few times. The chain combines TRBV19 with TRBJ2-5, with no clear D. Germline CDR1 and CDR2: LNHDA and SQIVND (reference sequence). With 3 bases removed from V and 0 bases from J, the gap between germline ends came to 5 bases. This CDR3 has 13 amino acids. The CDR3 reads CASSIGNQETQYF. CDR3 DNA: TGTGCCAGTAGTATTGGCAACCAAGAGACCCAGTACTTC.

In DNA, the CDR3 is TGTGCCAGCAGTCCCCCCCGGGGACAGGACGGGTCAAGGGAGCAGTACTTC. Protein product: CASSPPRGQDGSREQYF. The chain combines TRBV6-5 with TRBJ2-7; 8 positions agree with TRBD1. Germline V lookup: CDR1 MNHEY, CDR2 SVGAGI. V lost 5 bases and J lost 7; bases outside the gene matches: 19. This CDR3 comprises 17 residues.

The rearrangement joins TRBV27 to TRBJ2-4; weak D call: TRBD1 (5 bases). The length of the CDR3 is 16 residues. V dropped 2 bases and J dropped 0 bases, with 11 bases sitting between them. Germline CDR1 reads MNHEY; CDR2 reads SMNVEV (reference sequence). CDR3 region: CASSLLSGLAKNIQYF. The CDR3 DNA is TGTGCCAGCAGTTTACTCTCAGGGCTAGCCAAAAACATTCAGTACTTC.

This clonotype was counted ten times or more. CDR3 sequence: CASSLGTSLTDTQYF. The CDR3 DNA follows: TGTGCCAGCAGCTTAGGTACTAGCCTGACAGATACGCAGTATTTT. V is TRBV7-2 and J is TRBJ2-3; TRBD2 is a possible D gene (6 bases). This CDR3 comprises 15 residues. The V end was cut by 1 base, the J end by 3 bases, with 11 bases between. The germline V gene encodes CDR1 SGHTA and CDR2 FQGNSA.

This chain connects TRBV7-2 to TRBJ2-7, with TRBD2 as a possible D gene (5 bases). Deletions cut 5 bases from V and 0 bases from J, with 14 bases between. This CDR3 comprises 15 residues. Germline values: CDR1 SGHTA, CDR2 FQGNSA. The CDR3 DNA sequence: TGTGCCAGCAGCGCCGGGAAAACTAGCTCCTACGAGCAGTACTTC. Translation gives CASSAGKTSSYEQYF.

V usage is TRBV6-2 or TRBV6-3 and J usage is TRBJ2-2, with D hard to call. Trimming stripped 5 bases from V and 3 bases from J, with 13 bases between. This CDR3 contains 15 residues. Germline V CDR1 and CDR2: MNHEY, SVGEGT. The CDR3: CASSETGSHTGELFF. CDR3 in DNA: TGTGCCAGCAGTGAGACCGGGTCTCACACCGGGGAGCTGTTTTTT.

This clonotype was counted a few times. The CDR3 loop is CASSFGQEYEQYF. The DNA for the CDR3 is TGTGCCAGCAGCTTCGGACAGGAGTACGAGCAGTACTTC. The chain combines TRBV7-9 with TRBJ2-7; 7 bases are a match to TRBD1. Germline V lookup: CDR1 SEHNR, CDR2 FQNEAQ (reference sequence). The CDR3 contains 13 residues. Trimming at V came to 3 bases and at J to 4 bases, leaving 3 bases not matched to a gene.